This record looks at one T cell receptor beta chain sequence and its context. As to treatment: 15 to 20 received Ad26.COV2.S at low or high dose, single or two shots; 5 received placebo; per-sample allocation not given. Day 63 after the first injection of vaccine or placebo was the sampling time. The V gene end was trimmed by 4 bases and the J gene end by 5 bases; junction bases not matched to a gene: 14. This CDR3 comprises 17 residues. Germline V gene lookup returns CDR1 SGHRS and CDR2 YFSETQ. The sample is drawn from a study of Ad26.COV2.S vaccination and SARS-CoV-2 variants. Study context: By the intramuscular route, Ad26.COV2.S was given once, or twice 56 days apart.

The repertoire was sequenced with immunoSEQ multiplex PCR; TCRdb's copy has only in-frame clones and lacks some. The sample carries about 320,000 clones, roughly 80% recorded once. This chain joins TRBV5-1 and TRBJ2-7; 11 bases are shared with TRBD1. This TCR derives from a person aged 18-60 years who received the Ad26.COV2.S COVID-19 vaccine or a placebo. The sample here was peripheral blood, taken in a trial of Ad26.COV2.S vaccine versus placebo. CDR3 DNA sequence: TGCGCCAGCAGCGGCCGGGACAGGGGGATTCGTATACACGAGCAGTACTTC. It is translated as CASSGRDRGIRIHEQYF.